The entry below gives a single T cell receptor (beta chain) sequence along with its context. This sample was included in a study of T-cell memory formation after mild COVID-19. One entry per CDR3 protein results from TCRdb running MiXCR on the 5' RACE reads. The repertoire has fewer than 60,000 distinct CDR3 sequences, about 27% of them found once; the top ten carry around 46%. The CDR3 contains 11 residues. Trimming pared 7 bases from V and 2 bases from J, leaving 6 bases between. The V gene's germline CDR1 is SEHNR and CDR2 FQNEAQ (reference sequence). This chain uses TRBV7-9 with TRBJ2-7; D possibly corresponds to TRBD2 (5 bases). The sample taken for sequencing was PBMCs or a T cell subset sorted from them (not recorded which). The sequence was obtained from a man between 18 and 35 years old who had mild COVID-19 (a few samples of this study predate the infection). Cell type and time point are not known. The DNA for the CDR3 is TGTGCCAGCACCGGGACCTACGAGCAGTACTTC. Its protein product is CASTGTYEQYF.